The clone carrying this T cell receptor (beta chain) was detected only a few times. The germline CDR1 and CDR2 sequences are SEHNR and FQNEAQ (reference sequence). This CDR3 is built from 18 residues. The trim removed 5 bases at V and 1 base at J, leaving 13 bases unmatched. PCR amplification relied on 60 Vbeta primers (plus 13 Jbeta primers). Here immunoSEQ multiplex PCR was the method, and the copy in TCRdb shows in-frame clones only, minus some. Among around 80,000 clones listed, under 65% were seen once. This record belongs to a study of cytomegalovirus exposure and HLA in healthy donors. Sequencing was performed on PBMCs. The receptor was isolated from a male donor in good health and CMV-seropositive. This chain links TRBV7-9 with TRBJ1-5; 8 bases align to TRBD1. The CDR3 nucleotides are TGTGCCAGCAGCCTGGGGACAGGACGGGGGGTGAGCAATCAGCCCCAGCATTTT. Translation: CASSLGTGRGVSNQPQHF.